These 11 T cell receptor beta chains were sequenced from one sample in a study of T cells in Graves' hyperthyroidism and ophthalmopathy. Amplification of TCR beta CDR3 regions was performed using RNA transcripts as template. Using the HTBI primer set, a first-round RT-PCR was run on the TCR CDR3. TCRdb independently ran MiXCR on the multiplex PCR reads; one entry per CDR3 protein. The sample has about 250,000 distinct CDR3 sequences, around 26% seen once. What was sequenced was blood. The receptors were sampled from a woman between 35 and 50 years old with Graves' ophthalmopathy.

This clonotype was detected a few times. This sequence joins TRBV6-5 and TRBJ2-5; D not certain. The CDR3 runs 12 residues. Germline V CDR1 and CDR2: MNHEY, SVGAGI. The ends were cut back, 4 bases at V and 7 bases at J, with 10 bases in the middle. CDR3: CASSSSSGTQYF. The CDR3 nucleotides are TGTGCCAGCAGTTCCAGCTCTGGGACCCAGTACTTC.

This clonotype was detected ten times or more. The V gene is TRBV6-5, the J gene TRBJ2-7; a weak D match, TRBD1 (6 bases). V was cut by 2 bases and J by 2 bases, with 13 bases left in between. Germline V lookup: CDR1 MNHEY, CDR2 SVGAGI. The CDR3 sequence is 15 residues long. The CDR3 DNA reads TGTGCCAGCAGTTACGGGACACCAACCCCCTACGAGCAGTACTTC. Translated, it gives CASSYGTPTPYEQYF.

This clonotype was picked up many times. This chain connects TRBV7-9 to TRBJ1-2; TRBD1 matches 9 bases. V was pared by 3 bases and J by 7 bases, with 3 bases of the junction left unmatched. The CDR3 has 13 residues. CDR1 and CDR2 from the germline V gene are SEHNR and FQNEAQ (reference sequence). DNA of the CDR3: TGTGCCAGCAGCTTTGGGACAGGGTCTGGCTACACCTTC. Its translation: CASSFGTGSGYTF.

This clonotype was observed at least ten times. The chain carries TRBV6-2 or TRBV6-3 and TRBJ2-7, with 8 bases that match TRBD1. This CDR3 is built from 12 residues. CDR1 and CDR2 from the germline V gene are MNHEY and SVGEGT. J was trimmed by 3 bases and V by 8 bases; bases with no gene match: 3. The CDR3 here is CASGQGNYEQYF. The CDR3 DNA reads as TGTGCCAGCGGACAGGGTAACTACGAGCAGTACTTC.

This clonotype has just a few counts. The J gene is TRBJ2-7, the V gene TRBV28; D is unclear. Trimming shortened V by 2 bases and J by 4 bases, and 9 bases separated the two germline ends. CDR3 length: 13 amino acids. The V gene's germline CDR1 is MDHEN and CDR2 SYDVKM. DNA for the CDR3: TGTGCCAGCAGTTTAATGGATGGATACGAGCAGTACTTC. It translates to CASSLMDGYEQYF.

This clonotype was picked up many times. J is TRBJ2-2 and V is TRBV6-2 or TRBV6-3; 13 bases align to TRBD2. Germline loops: CDR1 MNHEY, CDR2 SVGEGT. The junction had 7 bases not matched to a gene; V was cut back by 5 bases and J by 4 bases. The CDR3 extends over 17 amino acids. CDR3 DNA sequence: TGTGCCAGCAGTAGAACTAGCGGGAGGGCCAGCACCGGGGAGCTGTTTTTT. The encoded protein is CASSRTSGRASTGELFF.

The chain is built from TRBV12-3 or TRBV12-4 and TRBJ2-7; maybe TRBD2 (6 bases). V lost 6 bases to trimming and J lost 0 bases, with 15 bases between them. This CDR3 has 15 residues. CDR3: CASRGSGSLSYEQYF. The CDR3 coding sequence is TGTGCCAGCAGGGGTAGCGGAAGCCTCTCCTACGAGCAGTACTTC.

This sequence joins TRBV30 and TRBJ1-1; D gene ambiguous. V lost 0 bases to trimming and J lost 11 bases, with 16 bases between them. The CDR3 covers 13 residues. Germline V gives CDR1 GTSNPN, CDR2 SVGIG (reference sequence). The CDR3 is CAWSVLYPSEAFF. In DNA form, the CDR3 reads TGTGCCTGGAGTGTACTTTACCCCTCGGAGGCTTTCTTT.

The table lists this clonotype with a few counts. The rearrangement joins TRBV30 to TRBJ2-2; 8 bases agree with TRBD2. The ends lost 2 bases at V and 3 bases at J; junction bases unmatched: 11. The CDR3 spans 17 residues. CDR1 and CDR2 (germline): GTSNPN, SVGIG (reference sequence). CDR3 in DNA: TGTGCCTGGAGTTATTTAGTCCGGCGGGGGGACACCGGGGAGCTGTTTTTT. Its protein product is CAWSYLVRRGDTGELFF. The variable domain in full, with the rest retrieved from reference TRBV30 and TRBJ2-2, is SQTIHQWPATLVQPVGSPLSLECTVEGTSNPNLYWYRQAAGRGLQLLFYSVGIGQISSEVPQNLSASRPQDRQFILSSKKLLLSDSGFYLCAWSYLVRRGDTGELFFGEGSRLTVL.

V gene TRBV5-4 combines with J gene TRBJ1-3; TRBD1 might be the D (5 bases). CDR1 is SGHNT and CDR2 is YYREEE in the germline V gene (reference sequence). There are 16 residues in the CDR3. Trimming removed 0 bases at V and 0 bases at J, with 10 bases between. CDR3 protein: CASSLGGGSSGNTIYF. DNA for the CDR3: TGTGCCAGCAGCTTGGGTGGGGGAAGCTCTGGAAACACCATATATTTT. Full variable domain (outside the CDR3, taken from reference TRBV5-4 and TRBJ1-3): ETGVTQSPTHLIKTRGQQVTLRCSSQSGHNTVSWYQQALGQGPQFIFQYYREEENGRGNFPPRFSGLQFPNYSSELNVNALELDDSALYLCASSLGGGSSGNTIYFGEGSWLTVV.

This clonotype was picked up many times. This chain joins TRBV24-1 and TRBJ2-7, with D perhaps matching TRBD1 (6 bases). Germline V CDR1 and CDR2: KGHDR, SFDVKD. The CDR3 contains 14 residues. The V gene lost 6 bases and the J gene lost 0 bases, with 11 bases spanning the gap. The CDR3 region has the DNA TGTGCCACCAGTACTGGGGGCGACTCCTACGAGCAGTACTTC. It codes for CATSTGGDSYEQYF.